The TCR beta chain under discussion was sequenced for a study of vaccination and CD4 T cells after COVID-19. With the Oncomine TCR Beta short-read assay, DNA from cultured CD4+ T cells was sequenced. Each CDR3 protein is one row after TCRdb ran MiXCR on the PCR reads. This table has roughly 3,800 distinct CDR3 sequences, roughly 17% appearing once. Trimming stripped 5 bases from V and 3 bases from J, with 14 bases between. There are 14 residues in the CDR3. Germline-derived CDR1 and CDR2 are MNHNS and SASEGT. This clonotype was seen a handful of times. The antigen is not known. This sample's treatment: approximately 9-day PBMC culture with coronavirus spike peptide pools or control peptides (ViraFEST assay).

This receptor was identified in a human donor who had recovered from COVID-19. The chain is built from TRBV6-1 and TRBJ2-7; D is perhaps TRBD1 (6 bases). Material for sequencing was CD4+ T cells from blood, cultured in vitro. CDR3 sequence: CASSLTGQGYEQYF. DNA of the CDR3: TGTGCCAGCAGTCTTACAGGGCAGGGCTACGAGCAGTACTTC.